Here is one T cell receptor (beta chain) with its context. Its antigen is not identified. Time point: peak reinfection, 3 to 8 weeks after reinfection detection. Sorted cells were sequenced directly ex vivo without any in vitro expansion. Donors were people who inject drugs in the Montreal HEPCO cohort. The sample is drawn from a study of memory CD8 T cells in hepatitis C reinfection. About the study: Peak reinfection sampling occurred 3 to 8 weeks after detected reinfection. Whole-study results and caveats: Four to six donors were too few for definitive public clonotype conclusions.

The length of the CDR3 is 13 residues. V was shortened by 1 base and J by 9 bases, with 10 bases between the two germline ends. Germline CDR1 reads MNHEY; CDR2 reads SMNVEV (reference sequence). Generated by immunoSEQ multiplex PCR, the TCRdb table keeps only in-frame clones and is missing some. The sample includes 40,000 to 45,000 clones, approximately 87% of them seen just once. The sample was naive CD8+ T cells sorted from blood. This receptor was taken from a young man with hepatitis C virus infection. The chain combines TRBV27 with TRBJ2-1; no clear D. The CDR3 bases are TGTGCCAGCAGTTTATTCACTGGTGCTGAGCAGTTCTTC. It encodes CASSLFTGAEQFF.